The next 32 T cell receptor beta chains were all read from a single sample in a study of T cell repertoires in cytomegalovirus infection. Each CDR3 protein gets one entry after TCRdb re-called the reads with MiXCR. The sample lists 100,000 to 150,000 distinct CDR3 sequences, 8.8% occurring once. Sequencing was performed on PBMCs. Receptor source: a human donor in good health (CMV status not recorded). Some clones in this sample may be carry-over from other donors' samples.

The chain recombines TRBV6-6 with TRBJ1-4; no clear D. This CDR3 has 15 amino acids. CDR1 MNHNY and CDR2 SVGAGI come from the germline V gene (reference sequence). V was clipped by 2 bases and J by 8 bases, with 15 bases between them. DNA for the CDR3: TGTGCCAGCAGTTACGGGCAGGTCCCCGGGGAAAAACTGTTTTTT. This gives the protein CASSYGQVPGEKLFF.

This clonotype was found a few times. The chain links TRBV2 to TRBJ2-7, with 10 bases fitting TRBD2. The CDR3 covers 14 residues. CDR1 SNHLY and CDR2 FYNNEI come from the germline V gene. V dropped 11 bases and J dropped 0; count of bases not matched to a gene: 7. CDR3: CAGLAGADSYEQYF. CDR3 sequence (DNA): TGTGCCGGTCTAGCGGGGGCCGACTCCTACGAGCAGTACTTC.

Many counts were recorded for this clonotype. The chain has TRBV15 and TRBJ1-2, with D perhaps matching TRBD1 (5 bases). With 4 bases removed from V and 0 bases from J, the gap between germline ends came to 12 bases. Germline CDR1 is LNHNV and CDR2 is YYDKDF (reference sequence). This CDR3 comprises 15 residues. The CDR3 DNA reads TGTGCCACCAGCACAGCCGGACAAGCTAACTATGGCTACACCTTC. Translation gives CATSTAGQANYGYTF.

V and J are TRBV2 and TRBJ2-5; unclear D gene. Germline V lookup: CDR1 SNHLY, CDR2 FYNNEI. Trimming removed 8 bases at V and 5 bases at J, with 9 bases between. This CDR3 is 11 amino acids long. The CDR3 is CASALVETQYF. Written as DNA, the CDR3 is TGTGCCAGCGCCCTAGTGGAGACCCAGTACTTC.

This clonotype has at least ten counts. The chain combines TRBV20-1 with TRBJ1-5; TRBD1 is a possible D gene (5 bases). Trimming pared 6 bases from V and 1 base from J, leaving 10 bases between. In germline, CDR1 is DFQATT, CDR2 SNEGSKA (reference sequence). This CDR3 is 13 amino acids long. CDR3 amino acids: CSARGGSNQPQHF. CDR3 sequence (DNA): TGCAGTGCCCGGGGGGGGAGCAATCAGCCCCAGCATTTT.

This sequence joins TRBV5-4 and TRBJ1-2; 7 bases fit TRBD1. Trimming cost V 4 bases and J 4 bases; bases outside gene matches: 7. This CDR3 spans 14 amino acids. Germline loops: CDR1 SGHNT, CDR2 YYREEE (reference sequence). CDR3 residues: CASSGLGQTYGYTF. CDR3 sequence (DNA): TGTGCCAGCAGCGGTCTGGGACAGACCTATGGCTACACCTTC.

This clonotype was recorded at least ten times. The chain links TRBV10-3 to TRBJ2-3; 11 positions agree with TRBD2. V gave up 5 bases and J gave up 0 bases; unmatched junction bases: 4. This CDR3 region has 16 residues. From germline, CDR1 is ENHRY and CDR2 SYGVKD. CDR3 nucleotides: TGTGCCATCAGTCTTCTAGCGGGGGGAAGCACAGATACGCAGTATTTT. Translating it yields CAISLLAGGSTDTQYF.

The gene calls are TRBV29-1 and TRBJ2-3; tentatively, D is TRBD1 (5 bases). The CDR3 is made up of 13 amino acids. Trimming took off 6 bases at V and 2 bases at J, with 12 bases between the two ends. Per germline, CDR1 SQVTM and CDR2 ANQGSEA. The CDR3: CSVGRANTDTQYF. The DNA for the CDR3 is TGCAGCGTCGGCAGGGCTAACACAGATACGCAGTATTTT.

This clonotype was recorded many times. The rearrangement links TRBV5-6 to TRBJ1-1, with D perhaps TRBD1 (6 bases). The CDR3 is made up of 14 amino acids. The V and J ends lost 4 bases and 4 bases respectively, with 14 bases between them. Germline V lookup: CDR1 SGHDT, CDR2 YYEEEE. The CDR3 protein is CASSLPTGITEAFF. Here the CDR3 DNA reads TGTGCCAGCAGCCTACCAACAGGGATCACTGAAGCTTTCTTT.

This clonotype appeared a few times. The chain is built from TRBV29-1 and TRBJ1-2; perhaps TRBD1 as D (5 bases). The germline gives CDR1 SQVTM, CDR2 ANQGSEA. The CDR3 runs 12 residues. V was clipped by 7 bases and J by 4 bases, with 13 bases between them. The CDR3 is CSADGGTYGYTF. In nucleotides, the CDR3 is TGCAGCGCCGACGGGGGAACCTATGGCTACACCTTC.

This clonotype has at least ten counts. In nucleotides, the CDR3 is TGTGCCAGTAGTGACCTTGGGGGCTACACCTTC. Residues: CASSDLGGYTF. The chain links TRBV19 to TRBJ1-2; unclear D gene. V shed 5 bases and J shed 8 bases, with 9 bases lying between them. From germline, CDR1 is LNHDA and CDR2 SQIVND (reference sequence). The CDR3 runs 11 residues.

This clonotype has just a few counts. This sequence joins TRBV28 and TRBJ1-1; D is possibly TRBD1 (6 bases). V was shortened by 1 base and J by 2 bases, with 17 bases between the two germline ends. This CDR3 is built from 17 residues. Germline V gene sequence: CDR1 MDHEN, CDR2 SYDVKM. Here the CDR3 reads CASSLLRGASGNTEAFF. In DNA, the CDR3 is TGTGCCAGCAGTTTATTGCGGGGGGCTAGTGGCAACACTGAAGCTTTCTTT.

This clonotype has at least ten counts. The genes are TRBV6-5 and TRBJ1-4; D gene uncertain. The CDR3 runs 12 residues. Trimming cost V 5 bases and J 8 bases, with 9 bases left between them. The germline V gene encodes CDR1 MNHEY and CDR2 SVGAGI. Written as DNA, the CDR3 is TGTGCCAGCAGTGATCCAAACGAAAAACTGTTTTTT. Translation: CASSDPNEKLFF.

The sample holds many counts of this clonotype. The gene calls are TRBV7-2 and TRBJ1-5; D possibly corresponds to TRBD1 (5 bases). The CDR3 is made up of 15 amino acids. CDR1 and CDR2 from the germline V gene are SGHTA and FQGNSA. V was shortened by 4 bases and J by 7 bases, with 17 bases between the two germline ends. Here the CDR3 reads CASSSGEGRRQPQHF. The CDR3 DNA is TGTGCCAGCAGCTCCGGGGAGGGGCGCAGGCAGCCCCAGCATTTT.

The chain uses TRBV6-4 and TRBJ2-1; TRBD2 matches 13 bases. The germline V gene has CDR1 MRHNA and CDR2 SNTAGT. The CDR3 is made up of 13 amino acids. J gave up 8 bases and V 6 bases, and 1 base lay outside the gene matches. The CDR3 loop reads CASSGLAGDEQFF. CDR3 coding DNA: TGTGCCAGCAGCGGACTAGCGGGGGATGAGCAGTTCTTC.

This clonotype was counted ten times or more. This rearrangement joins TRBV7-6 to TRBJ1-1; TRBD1 might be the D (6 bases). CDR3 length equals 15 residues. Germline CDR1 reads SGHVS; CDR2 reads FNYEAQ. The ends were cut back, 2 bases at V and 3 bases at J, with 13 bases in the middle. CDR3 sequence (DNA): TGTGCCAGCAGCTTAAGGGGACAAAGGGACACTGAAGCTTTCTTT. This sequence encodes CASSLRGQRDTEAFF.

This clonotype was counted only a few times. The chain employs TRBV19 and TRBJ1-2; 9 bases fit TRBD1. This CDR3 region has 15 residues. Germline V CDR1 and CDR2: LNHDA, SQIVND (reference sequence). V dropped 4 bases and J dropped 6; count of bases not matched to a gene: 9. Here the CDR3 reads CASSNLPDRGDGYTF. The CDR3 DNA reads as TGTGCCAGTAGTAACCTGCCGGACAGGGGTGATGGCTACACCTTC.

The table lists this clonotype with a few counts. The chain uses TRBV29-1 and TRBJ1-2; 7 nucleotides line up with TRBD1. Germline loops: CDR1 SQVTM, CDR2 ANQGSEA. This CDR3 region has 16 residues. Trimming cost V 8 bases and J 0 bases; bases outside gene matches: 15. CDR3 in amino acids: CSQETGTEDTNYGYTF. CDR3 nucleotides: TGCAGCCAGGAAACAGGGACAGAGGATACTAACTATGGCTACACCTTC.

This clonotype was recorded many times. This chain links TRBV28 with TRBJ1-1; D remains unclear. Germline loops: CDR1 MDHEN, CDR2 SYDVKM. Trimming removed 2 bases at V and 3 bases at J, with 10 bases between. The CDR3 is 14 amino acids. This chain's CDR3 is CASSLGTFDTEAFF. The CDR3, as DNA: TGTGCCAGCAGTTTAGGAACATTCGACACTGAAGCTTTCTTT. Drawing the rest from reference TRBV28 and TRBJ1-1, the complete variable domain is DVKVTQSSRYLVKRTGEKVFLECVQDMDHENMFWYRQDPGLGLRLIYFSYDVKMKEKGDIPEGYSVSREKKERFSLILESASTNQTSMYLCASSLGTFDTEAFFGQGTRLTVV.

This clonotype was counted a few times. The genes are TRBV2 and TRBJ2-5, with 10 bases lining up with TRBD2. The V and J ends lost 7 bases and 4 bases, in that order; junction bases with no gene match: 12. CDR3 size: 16 residues. CDR1 SNHLY and CDR2 FYNNEI come from the germline V gene. The CDR3 DNA sequence: TGTGCCAGCATCCTCAGGGGACTAGCGCCTTCAGAGACCCAGTACTTC. It codes for CASILRGLAPSETQYF.

This clonotype was counted at least ten times. This chain joins TRBV7-9 and TRBJ1-1, with D possibly being TRBD1 (5 bases). The CDR3 has 14 amino acids. Germline V gene lookup returns CDR1 SEHNR and CDR2 FQNEAQ (reference sequence). Trimming cost V 1 base and J 4 bases, with 10 bases left between them. As DNA, the CDR3 is TGTGCCAGCAGCTTAGGGGACCTTTTCACTGAAGCTTTCTTT. Its translation is CASSLGDLFTEAFF.

This clonotype was observed a few times. This chain connects TRBV20-1 to TRBJ1-1; 10 nucleotides align to TRBD1. Germline V gives CDR1 DFQATT, CDR2 SNEGSKA (reference sequence). This CDR3 comprises 16 residues. Trimming cost V 0 bases and J 0 bases; bases outside gene matches: 4. This CDR3 is CSARDLDRGMNTEAFF. As DNA, the CDR3 is TGCAGTGCTAGAGATTTGGACAGGGGGATGAACACTGAAGCTTTCTTT.

This clonotype was recorded at least ten times. The chain joins TRBV20-1 to TRBJ2-5, with D unresolved. V was pared by 2 bases and J by 5 bases, with 3 bases between. Germline loops: CDR1 DFQATT, CDR2 SNEGSKA (reference sequence). The CDR3 length is 10 residues. CDR3 region: CSARRETQYF. CDR3 nucleotide sequence: TGCAGTGCTAGAAGGGAGACCCAGTACTTC.

This clonotype was detected many times. CDR3 nucleotides: TGTGCCAGCAGCGTATCTCTGGGGACAGGGGAGTCCGAGCAGTACTTC. Translated, it gives CASSVSLGTGESEQYF. The chain couples TRBV7-9 to TRBJ2-7; 10 nucleotides agree with TRBD1. CDR1 is SEHNR, CDR2 FQNEAQ, per germline (reference sequence). V was pared by 5 bases and J by 6 bases, with 13 bases of the junction left unmatched. This CDR3 region has 16 residues.

This clonotype has a count of ten or more. The rearrangement uses TRBV20-1 and TRBJ2-2; 7 bases match TRBD2. V lost 3 bases to trimming and J lost 9 bases; unmatched junction nucleotides: 7. The CDR3 sequence is 13 residues long. Germline-derived CDR1 and CDR2 are DFQATT and SNEGSKA (reference sequence). The DNA of the CDR3 is TGCAGTGCTAGTTCGGGGAGGGAACGGGAGCTGTTTTTT. It translates to CSASSGRERELFF.

There are a few counts of this clonotype. In DNA form, the CDR3 reads TGTGCCAGCATTCGAGGACGGTACACTGAAGCTTTCTTT. Translating gives CASIRGRYTEAFF. The chain recombines TRBV2 with TRBJ1-1; D not resolved. Trimming pared 7 bases from V and 3 bases from J, leaving 12 bases between. The CDR3 runs 13 residues. Germline lookup yields CDR1 SNHLY and CDR2 FYNNEI.

This clonotype was detected only a few times. Possible read error: a much larger clone is one base away. The chain couples TRBV5-1 to TRBJ1-6; D may be TRBD1 (6 bases). V was cut by 3 bases and J by 2 bases, with 12 bases left in between. Looked up from germline, CDR1 is SGHRS and CDR2 is YFSETQ. The CDR3 extends over 16 amino acids. CDR3 sequence reads: CASSSGQSTYNSPLHF. CDR3 DNA sequence: TGCGCCAGCAGCTCCGGACAGAGCACCTATAATTCACCCCTCCACTTT.

This clonotype was detected many times. The chain recombines TRBV7-9 with TRBJ1-4; D remains unclear. V lost 4 bases to trimming and J lost 8 bases, with 14 bases between them. The CDR3 contains 14 residues. Germline V gene lookup returns CDR1 SEHNR and CDR2 FQNEAQ (reference sequence). CDR3 coding DNA: TGTGCCAGCAGCTCAGGACGGGGTATAGAAAAACTGTTTTTT. It yields the protein CASSSGRGIEKLFF. Full variable domain (missing parts from reference TRBV7-9 and TRBJ1-4): DTGVSQNPRHKITKRGQNVTFRCDPISEHNRLYWYRQTLGQGPEFLTYFQNEAQLEKSRLLSDRFSAERPKGSFSTLEIQRTEQGDSAMYLCASSSGRGIEKLFFGSGTQLSVL.

This clonotype was counted many times. The chain has TRBV7-2 and TRBJ2-1, with 8 bases identical to TRBD2. The trim removed 5 bases at V and 2 bases at J, leaving 8 bases unmatched. The CDR3 consists of 16 residues. Germline lookup yields CDR1 SGHTA and CDR2 FQGNSA. As DNA, the CDR3 is TGTGCCAGCAGCGCGTCTAGCGGGCCCGCCTACAATGAGCAGTTCTTC. Protein product: CASSASSGPAYNEQFF.

This clonotype was recorded once. Possible read error: a much larger clone is one base away. This sequence joins TRBV9 and TRBJ2-7; D uncertain. This CDR3 comprises 14 residues. The V gene's germline CDR1 is SGDLS and CDR2 YYNGEE. The V and J ends lost 0 bases and 0 bases respectively, with 7 bases between them. The CDR3 spells CASSVAMVSYEQYF. Written as DNA, the CDR3 is TGTGCCAGCAGCGTAGCTATGGTCTCCTACGAGCAGTACTTC.

The chain carries TRBV2 and TRBJ1-2; TRBD1 might be the D (5 bases). Germline V CDR1 and CDR2: SNHLY, FYNNEI. The length of the CDR3 is 15 residues. Trimming cost V 2 bases and J 2 bases, with 12 bases left between them. The CDR3 reads CASSELARENYGYTF. In DNA, the CDR3 is TGTGCCAGCAGTGAATTGGCCAGGGAAAACTATGGCTACACCTTC.

The chain links TRBV28 to TRBJ2-7; D tentatively fits TRBD1 or TRBD2 (5 bases each). The V end was cut by 5 bases, the J end by 2 bases, with 19 bases between. The germline V gene encodes CDR1 MDHEN and CDR2 SYDVKM. The CDR3 loop spans 16 amino acids. In DNA, the CDR3 is TGTGCCAGCAGTCCCGGTGGGACCCAAAGGCCCTACGAGCAGTACTTC. It specifies CASSPGGTQRPYEQYF.